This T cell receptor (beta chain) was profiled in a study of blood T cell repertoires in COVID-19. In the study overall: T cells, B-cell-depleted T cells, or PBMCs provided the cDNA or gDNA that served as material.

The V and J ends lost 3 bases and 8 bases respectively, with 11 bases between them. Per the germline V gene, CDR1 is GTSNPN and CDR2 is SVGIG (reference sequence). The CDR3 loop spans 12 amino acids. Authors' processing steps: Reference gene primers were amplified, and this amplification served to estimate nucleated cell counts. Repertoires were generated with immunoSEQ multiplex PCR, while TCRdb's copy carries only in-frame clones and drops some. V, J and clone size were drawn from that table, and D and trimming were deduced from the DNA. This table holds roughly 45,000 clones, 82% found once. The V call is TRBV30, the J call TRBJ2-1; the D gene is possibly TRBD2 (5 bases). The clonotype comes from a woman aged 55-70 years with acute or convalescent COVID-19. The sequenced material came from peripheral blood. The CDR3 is CAWSPSIDEQFF. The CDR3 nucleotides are TGTGCCTGGAGCCCTAGCATTGATGAGCAGTTCTTC.